The clone carrying this TCR beta chain was recorded once. Repertoires were generated with immunoSEQ multiplex PCR, while TCRdb's copy carries only in-frame clones and drops some. The table records over 150,000 clones, 90% to 95% of them present only once. The record originates from a study of control samples from healthy donors and cancer patients. V dropped 4 bases and J dropped 4 bases, with 7 bases sitting between them. Germline CDR1 is SGHTA and CDR2 is FQGNSA. This CDR3 spans 13 amino acids. This sequence joins TRBV7-2 and TRBJ1-4; D remains unclear. The TCR sequence derives from a man aged 18 to 29 in good health. Input material: blood. As DNA, the CDR3 is TGTGCCAGCAGCTCCCTGATTAATGAAAAACTGTTTTTT. Its translation is CASSSLINEKLFF.